One sample yielded the 15 T cell receptor beta chains listed below, sequenced in a study of T-cell memory formation after mild COVID-19. TCRdb redid the calling of the 5' RACE reads with MiXCR, one entry per CDR3 protein. The sample carries 350,000 to 450,000 distinct CDR3 sequences, approximately 15% recorded once. The sample taken for sequencing was PBMCs or a T cell subset sorted from them (not recorded which). The receptors stem from a man aged 18-30 years who had mild COVID-19 (a few samples of this study predate the infection). Cell type and time point are not known.

This sequence joins TRBV4-1 and TRBJ1-4; 10 bases match TRBD1. CDR3 size: 16 residues. The germline V gene encodes CDR1 MGHRA and CDR2 YSYEKL. V shed 1 base and J 1 base; nucleotides not matched to a gene: 0. The CDR3 nucleotides read TGCGCCAGCAGCCAAGGGACAGGGGGAACTAATGAAAAACTGTTTTTT. It specifies CASSQGTGGTNEKLFF.

This sequence joins TRBV4-1 and TRBJ1-1, with D perhaps TRBD1 (5 bases). The length of the CDR3 is 12 residues. The germline V gene has CDR1 MGHRA and CDR2 YSYEKL. Trimming left V 5 bases short and J 6 bases short, with 10 bases between. CDR3 coding DNA: TGCGCCAGCAGCGGGGAAGGGGCTGAAGCTTTCTTT. Its protein is CASSGEGAEAFF.

This clonotype was observed at least ten times. The V call is TRBV5-1, the J call TRBJ1-1; D not resolved. This CDR3 has 16 residues. Per germline, CDR1 SGHRS and CDR2 YFSETQ. V was cut by 6 bases and J by 4 bases, with 22 bases left in between. The chain's CDR3 is CASKVRLEGWGTEAFF. The CDR3 coding sequence is TGCGCCAGCAAGGTGAGGTTGGAAGGCTGGGGCACTGAAGCTTTCTTT.

The chain joins TRBV28 to TRBJ1-6; TRBD1 matches 7 bases. Germline V CDR1 and CDR2: MDHEN, SYDVKM. The junction had 10 bases not matched to a gene; V was cut back by 5 bases and J by 6 bases. The CDR3 runs to 16 residues. The CDR3 reads CASSPPPGQSNSPLHF. The CDR3 DNA reads TGTGCCAGCAGTCCGCCTCCGGGACAGAGTAATTCACCCCTCCACTTT.

This clonotype was seen repeatedly, ten times or more. J is TRBJ2-4 and V is TRBV5-1; 7 nucleotides match TRBD1. The germline CDR1 and CDR2 sequences are SGHRS and YFSETQ. V dropped 4 bases and J dropped 5; count of bases not matched to a gene: 3. The CDR3 is 13 amino acids. The CDR3 is CASSRDRQNIQYF. DNA for the CDR3: TGCGCCAGCAGCCGGGACAGACAAAACATTCAGTACTTC.

In its sample, this clonotype was seen a few times. This chain connects TRBV4-3 to TRBJ1-2, with a tentative D call TRBD1 (5 bases). V was clipped by 1 base and J by 1 base, with 16 bases between them. Germline-derived CDR1 and CDR2 are LGHNA and YSLEER. This CDR3 region has 17 residues. For the CDR3, the DNA is TGCGCCAGCAGCCAAGTTGGGTGGGACGACGATAACTATGGCTACACCTTC. It yields the protein CASSQVGWDDDNYGYTF.

This clonotype was seen many times. The rearrangement uses TRBV4-1 and TRBJ1-1; D not certain. The CDR3 covers 12 residues. The V and J ends lost 3 bases and 2 bases respectively, with 4 bases between them. Germline loops: CDR1 MGHRA, CDR2 YSYEKL. As DNA, the CDR3 is TGCGCCAGCAGCCATCCCAACACTGAAGCTTTCTTT. Encoded protein: CASSHPNTEAFF.

This clonotype occurred many times. J is TRBJ2-6 and V is TRBV20-1; D uncertain. Trimming shortened V by 7 bases and J by 4 bases, and 11 bases separated the two germline ends. CDR1 is DFQATT, CDR2 SNEGSKA, per germline (reference sequence). There are 13 residues in the CDR3. The CDR3 loop is CSGLTSGANVLTF. CDR3 DNA: TGCAGTGGTCTCACGTCGGGGGCCAACGTCCTGACTTTC.

There are many counts of this clonotype. V usage is TRBV5-1 and J usage is TRBJ1-6; D is unclear. CDR1 and CDR2 from the germline V gene are SGHRS and YFSETQ. CDR3 length equals 12 residues. V gave up 3 bases and J gave up 8 bases, with 6 bases separating them. The CDR3 nucleotides read TGCGCCAGCAGCTGGCCTGATTCACCCCTCCACTTT. This encodes CASSWPDSPLHF.

This clonotype has a count of ten or more. The rearrangement joins TRBV4-3 to TRBJ2-1; D is perhaps TRBD2 (7 bases). V was clipped by 0 bases and J by 8 bases, with 23 bases between them. The CDR3 is 18 amino acids. Germline V gene sequence: CDR1 LGHNA, CDR2 YSLEER. The CDR3 region has the DNA TGCGCCAGCAGCCAAGAGACGGGGGGCGGGGTTGGGGGCCATGAGCAGTTCTTC. It yields the protein CASSQETGGGVGGHEQFF.

This clonotype was recorded once. The chain uses TRBV7-2 and TRBJ2-5, with 12 bases that match TRBD2. The germline gives CDR1 SGHTA, CDR2 FQGNSA. V dropped 0 bases and J dropped 0; count of bases not matched to a gene: 17. This CDR3 contains 22 residues. DNA of the CDR3: TGTGCCAGCAGCTTAGCGGCGGTGCTTCTAGCGGGGGGGGGTACCTACCAAGAGACCCAGTACTTC. This sequence encodes CASSLAAVLLAGGGTYQETQYF. Full variable domain (remainder filled in from reference TRBV7-2 and TRBJ2-5): GAGVSQSPSNKVTEKGKDVELRCDPISGHTALYWYRQSLGQGLEFLIYFQGNSAPDKSGLPSDRFSAERTGGSVSTLTIQRTQQEDSAVYLCASSLAAVLLAGGGTYQETQYFGPGTRLLVL.

In its sample, this clonotype was seen many times. The CDR3 reads CSARSLGQNTQYF. The CDR3 DNA reads TGCAGTGCTAGGTCACTGGGACAAAATACGCAGTATTTT. The chain uses TRBV20-1 and TRBJ2-3, with D tentatively TRBD1 (6 bases). V was clipped by 3 bases and J by 7 bases, with 14 bases between them. CDR3 length: 13 amino acids. CDR1 is DFQATT, CDR2 SNEGSKA, per germline (reference sequence).

The chain carries TRBV5-1 and TRBJ2-1, with D possibly matching TRBD2 (6 bases). The germline V gene encodes CDR1 SGHRS and CDR2 YFSETQ. The CDR3 is 14 amino acids. Trimming stripped 0 bases from V and 8 bases from J, with 12 bases between. The CDR3 loop is CASSLAQEGDEQFF. In DNA, the CDR3 is TGCGCCAGCAGCTTGGCTCAGGAGGGCGATGAGCAGTTCTTC.

This chain connects TRBV19 to TRBJ2-6; TRBD1 matches 8 bases. V trimming: 5 bases; J trimming: 0 bases; junction bases outside the gene matches: 6. Per germline, CDR1 LNHDA and CDR2 SQIVND (reference sequence). This CDR3 comprises 17 residues. As DNA, the CDR3 is TGTGCCAGTAGTTACCAGGACAGGGCCTCTGGGGCCAACGTCCTGACTTTC. It translates to CASSYQDRASGANVLTF.

This clonotype was detected a few times. The gene calls are TRBV4-1 and TRBJ2-1; D unclear. From germline, CDR1 is MGHRA and CDR2 YSYEKL. This CDR3 has 19 residues. V was shortened by 0 bases and J by 0 bases, with 18 bases between the two germline ends. The CDR3 loop is CASSQEPPPAGRSYNEQFF. CDR3 DNA sequence: TGCGCCAGCAGCCAAGAACCCCCCCCCGCTGGCCGCTCCTACAATGAGCAGTTCTTC.